The present T cell receptor (beta chain) was sequenced within a study of OX40 agonist ivuxolimab in advanced cancers. Study background: Dose-escalation subjects each had hepatocellular carcinoma, melanoma, renal cell or head and neck cancer. The eligibility criteria allowed prior anti-PD-1, anti-PD-L1 or anti-CTLA-4 therapy, and 40% had some.

Regarding this clone: Its antigen is unidentified.

Only in-frame clones appear in the TCRdb table, and some are missing; sequencing was by immunoSEQ multiplex PCR. Of roughly 90,000 clones listed, about 89% were seen once; the top ten hold roughly 9.4%. Overall study findings and caveats: More expanded clones were found, on average, in CD8+ than in CD4+ T cells. Not determined was the antigen specificity of the expanded peripheral T cells.

The CDR3 is 12 amino acids. V was clipped by 3 bases and J by 6 bases; unmatched bases: 1. The germline gives CDR1 MNHEY, CDR2 SMNVEV (reference sequence). The receptor comes from an adult with an advanced solid tumor such as melanoma, head and neck, liver or kidney cancer. This sequence joins TRBV27 and TRBJ2-7; TRBD1 aligns across 8 bases. Sample: CD4+ or CD8+ T cells sorted from blood, taken in a trial of the OX40 agonist ivuxolimab. CDR3 coding DNA: TGTGCCAGCAGTTTCACAGGGGGCGAGCAGTACTTC. It specifies CASSFTGGEQYF.